This T cell receptor beta chain stems from a study of response to subunit inactivated influenza vaccine. V lost 0 bases and J lost 2, with 9 bases in between. Germline CDR1 is ENHRY and CDR2 is SYGVKD. This CDR3 has 15 residues. A single record per CDR3 protein comes from TCRdb applying MiXCR to the RT-PCR reads. The top ten clones hold less than 4% of a sample with 450,000 to 600,000 distinct CDR3 sequences, approximately 15% of them seen once. The chain employs TRBV10-3 and TRBJ2-3; possibly TRBD1 or TRBD2 for D (5 bases each). This TCR was recovered from a man aged 45 to 70 who received an inactivated influenza vaccine. This specimen was CD4+ T cells sorted from PBMCs, taken around 25 months after vaccination. Here the CDR3 DNA reads TGTGCCATCAGTGAGTCGCGTGGGACCACAGATACGCAGTATTTT. Amino acids: CAISESRGTTDTQYF.